This TCR beta chain was documented in a study of blood T cell repertoires in COVID-19. Trimming cost V 3 bases and J 2 bases; bases outside gene matches: 14. CDR1 LGHNA and CDR2 YNFKEQ come from the germline V gene. This CDR3 spans 18 amino acids. Method: immunoSEQ multiplex PCR; TCRdb's copy keeps in-frame clones and lacks some. The data show a few hundred thousand clones, around nine tenths seen once. This clone was seen once. The V and J genes are TRBV4-2 and TRBJ1-1; TRBD1 matches 8 bases. Sequencing was performed on peripheral blood. The receptor's source is a man aged 35 to 55 who had recovered from COVID-19. CDR3 coding DNA: TGTGCCAGCAGCCAGGCTATCCTCTTGACAGGGGCTAACACTGAAGCTTTCTTT. It is translated as CASSQAILLTGANTEAFF.